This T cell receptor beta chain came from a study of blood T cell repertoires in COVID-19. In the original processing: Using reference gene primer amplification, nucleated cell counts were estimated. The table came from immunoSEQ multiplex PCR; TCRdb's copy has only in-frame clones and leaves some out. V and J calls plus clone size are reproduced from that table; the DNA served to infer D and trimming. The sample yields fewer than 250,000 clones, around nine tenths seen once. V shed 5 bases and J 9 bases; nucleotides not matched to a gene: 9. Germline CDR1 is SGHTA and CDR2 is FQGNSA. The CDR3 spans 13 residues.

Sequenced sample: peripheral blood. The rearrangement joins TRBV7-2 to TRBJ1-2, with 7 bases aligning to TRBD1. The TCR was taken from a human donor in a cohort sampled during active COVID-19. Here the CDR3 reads CASSDRQGKSYTF. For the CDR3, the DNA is TGTGCCAGCAGCGACCGACAGGGTAAGAGCTACACCTTC.